The clone carrying this T cell receptor beta chain was picked up one time. Its antigen is still unknown. The CDR3 is 15 amino acids. Trimming removed 6 bases from V and 1 base from J; junction bases left unmatched: 5. From germline, CDR1 is KGHSH and CDR2 LQKENI. The data originate from a study of Ad26.COV2.S vaccination and SARS-CoV-2 variants. Treatment specified: roughly 18 received Ad26.COV2.S at low or high dose, single or two shots; about five received placebo; per-sample allocation not given. Samples analyzed were those drawn on day 63 after the first vaccine or placebo injection. Boston provided a donor who was an adult aged 18-55 years. The repertoire was sequenced with immunoSEQ multiplex PCR; TCRdb's copy has only in-frame clones and lacks some. The table includes 400,000 or so clones, more than 85% detected once. General observations from the study: In TCR breadth and depth analyses, total T cell responses may have been underestimated.

This rearrangement joins TRBV18 to TRBJ1-5; TRBD1 aligns across 8 bases. This clonotype was obtained from a person between 18 and 59 years old who received the Ad26.COV2.S COVID-19 vaccine or a placebo. The sequencing here drew on peripheral blood, taken in a trial of Ad26.COV2.S vaccine versus placebo. This CDR3 is CASSSDRASNQPQHF. The DNA for the CDR3 is TGTGCCAGCTCTTCGGACAGGGCGAGCAATCAGCCCCAGCATTTT.